The source of this T cell receptor beta chain is a study of cytomegalovirus exposure and HLA in healthy donors. Findings and limits, study-wide: When a later analysis compared HLA-associated TCR beta chains with equally common others, the HLA-associated chains turned out to be more clonally expanded and to have lower generation probabilities. A missense variant in DCLRE1C was later tied to TCR beta V- and J-gene trimming. Specificity of a few CMV-associated chains for CMV antigens was verified in vitro. Most TCR sequences were seen very rarely across donors, but some public TCRs occurred in many.

Details on this clone: No antigen is known for it. This CDR3 fails to terminate in the conserved phenylalanine or tryptophan, so it likely reflects a read error. It is unclear where the CDR3 begins or ends on the DNA, so no DNA is shown, and the CDR3 is as TCRdb lists it.

PCR used 60 Vbeta primers and 13 Jbeta primers. TCRdb's table, derived via immunoSEQ multiplex PCR, lists solely in-frame clones and lacks some. The table has more than 85,000 clones, about an eighth seen once. Germline CDR1 ENHRY, CDR2 SYGVKD. The CDR3 has 15 amino acids, counting both end residues. Sequenced: PBMCs. The chain couples TRBV10-3 to TRBJ1-4; the D call in the table, TRBD1, was not verified against the DNA. This receptor was identified in a man in his forties in good health and CMV-seropositive. The CDR3 protein is CAISESRGGDEKMFL.